The 16 T cell receptor beta chains below come from one sample, sequenced in a study of T cell changes during pregnancy in multiple sclerosis. Libraries were prepared by immunoSEQ multiplex PCR; TCRdb keeps only in-frame clonotypes and omits some of them. The table includes about 80,000 clones, about 90% detected once. The specimen comprised peripheral blood, sampled before pregnancy. The receptor source for this set is a female donor with multiple sclerosis, enrolled in a pregnancy study.

This clone has a single count. This chain connects TRBV7-6 to TRBJ2-3, with D possibly TRBD2 on 6 matching bases. Per the germline V gene, CDR1 is SGHVS and CDR2 is FNYEAQ. The V end lost 5 bases, the J end lost 1 base, and 13 bases lay between the germline ends. The CDR3 consists of 15 residues. CDR3: CASSPTWGGTDTQYF. CDR3 in DNA: TGTGCCAGCAGCCCCACGTGGGGGGGCACAGATACGCAGTATTTT.

The chain recombines TRBV27 with TRBJ2-1, with 7 positions matching TRBD2. There are 15 residues in the CDR3. V dropped 3 bases and J dropped 6; count of bases not matched to a gene: 8. CDR1 MNHEY and CDR2 SMNVEV come from the germline V gene (reference sequence). CDR3 DNA: TGTGCCAGCAGTTTTGATAGGGGAGGGTCCAATGAGCAGTTCTTC. Amino acids: CASSFDRGGSNEQFF.

The chain carries TRBV2 and TRBJ2-1; tentatively, D is TRBD2 (5 bases). V was trimmed by 2 bases and J by 2 bases, leaving 10 bases between them. The CDR3 spans 15 residues. Germline values: CDR1 SNHLY, CDR2 FYNNEI. As DNA, the CDR3 is TGTGCCAGCAGTGAACGATTCGGGGCCTACAATGAGCAGTTCTTC. It encodes CASSERFGAYNEQFF.

V gene TRBV12-5 combines with J gene TRBJ2-2; D gene unclear. Germline V gives CDR1 LGHNT, CDR2 FRNRAP. The CDR3 is 12 amino acids. V lost 4 bases and J lost 7, with 7 bases in between. This chain's CDR3 is CASGSPSGELFF. The CDR3 DNA reads TGTGCTAGTGGTTCCCCCAGCGGGGAGCTGTTTTTT.

About this clone: This CDR3 is also generated by other DNA sequences in the sample. The chain carries TRBV5-1 and TRBJ2-3; no firm D call. Germline lookup yields CDR1 SGHRS and CDR2 YFSETQ. The CDR3 is made up of 14 amino acids. Trimming pared 7 bases from V and 0 bases from J, leaving 12 bases between. The CDR3 reads CASGRSSSTDTQYF. DNA for the CDR3: TGCGCCAGCGGCAGGTCCTCAAGCACAGATACGCAGTATTTT. The full variable domain, with the rest looked up from reference TRBV5-1 and TRBJ2-3, is KAGVTQTPRYLIKTRGQQVTLSCSPISGHRSVSWYQQTPGQGLQFLFEYFSETQRNKGNFPGRFSGRQFSNSRSEMNVSTLELGDSALYLCASGRSSSTDTQYFGPGTRLTVL.

The J gene is TRBJ2-2, the V gene TRBV6-1, with 12 bases lining up with TRBD2. The J segment lost 5 bases and the V segment lost 3 bases, leaving 7 bases of the junction unmatched. The CDR3 is 17 amino acids. Per the germline V gene, CDR1 is MNHNS and CDR2 is SASEGT. Written as DNA, the CDR3 is TGTGCCAGCAGTGACCCACCCGGGACTAGCGGGACCGGGGAGCTGTTTTTT. Translated: CASSDPPGTSGTGELFF.

This clone showed up just a few times. This chain uses TRBV28 with TRBJ1-5; 7 bases agree with TRBD1. J was trimmed by 6 bases and V by 6 bases; bases with no gene match: 11. The germline CDR1 and CDR2 sequences are MDHEN and SYDVKM. The CDR3 covers 15 residues. The CDR3 here is CASRDDRDRSQPQHF. CDR3 in DNA: TGTGCCAGCAGGGACGACAGGGATCGGAGTCAGCCCCAGCATTTT.

This clone was counted once. J is TRBJ2-1 and V is TRBV29-1; 8 bases are shared with TRBD1. Germline CDR1 and CDR2: SQVTM and ANQGSEA. The V segment lost 7 bases and the J segment 1 base; nucleotides outside the gene matches: 6. CDR3 size: 14 residues. CDR3 amino acids: CSARTGTSYNEQFF. CDR3 in DNA: TGCAGCGCACGGACAGGGACTTCCTACAATGAGCAGTTCTTC.

The chain combines TRBV7-3 with TRBJ2-2, with 9 bases lining up with TRBD2. The CDR3 totals 15 residues. Germline V lookup: CDR1 SGHTA, CDR2 FQGTGA. V shed 0 bases and J 7 bases; nucleotides not matched to a gene: 3. The CDR3 DNA reads TGTGCCAGCAGCTTAACAGGGACTAGCTTCGGGGAGCTGTTTTTT. Amino acids: CASSLTGTSFGELFF.

This chain links TRBV6-4 with TRBJ2-3; D is unresolved. The CDR3 has 15 residues. From germline, CDR1 is MRHNA and CDR2 SNTAGT. V dropped 2 bases and J dropped 4 bases, with 13 bases sitting between them. The CDR3 DNA follows: TGTGCCAGCAGTGACACGGGTCTAGTGGCAGATACGCAGTATTTT. This translates into CASSDTGLVADTQYF.

The chain joins TRBV12-2 to TRBJ2-4; TRBD2 is the table's D call, not checked against the DNA. TRBV12-2 is flagged as a pseudogene. The CDR3 spans 22 residues. The CDR3 DNA reads TGTGCAAGTCGCTTAGATTTCCCTCGGCAGCGGGAGGGTTTGAGAGCCAAAAACATTCAGTACTTC. Protein product: CASRLDFPRQREGLRAKNIQYF.

This clone was seen once. V is TRBV4-3 and J is TRBJ2-1; 8 nucleotides align to TRBD2. J gave up 0 bases and V 3 bases, and 1 base lay outside the gene matches. Germline CDR1 and CDR2: LGHNA and YSLEER. CDR3 size: 15 residues. The CDR3 loop is CASSQGTSSYNEQFF. CDR3 bases: TGCGCCAGCAGCCAGGGGACTAGCTCCTACAATGAGCAGTTCTTC.

The CDR3 sequence: CASSIVAGRSYEQYF. The CDR3 DNA is TGTGCCAGTAGTATTGTTGCGGGAAGGTCCTACGAGCAGTACTTC. The V and J genes are TRBV19 and TRBJ2-7; tentatively, D is TRBD2 (6 bases). CDR3 size: 15 residues. Germline values: CDR1 LNHDA, CDR2 SQIVND (reference sequence). Trimming shortened V by 3 bases and J by 1 base, and 13 bases separated the two germline ends.

The V gene is TRBV6-5, the J gene TRBJ1-5; 7 bases line up with TRBD1. V lost 0 bases to trimming and J lost 1 base; unmatched junction nucleotides: 3. This CDR3 spans 16 amino acids. CDR1 and CDR2 (germline): MNHEY, SVGAGI. The CDR3 is CASSYSGGRSNQPQHF. In nucleotides, the CDR3 is TGTGCCAGCAGTTACTCAGGGGGCCGAAGCAATCAGCCCCAGCATTTT.

The rearrangement joins TRBV7-8 to TRBJ2-7, with a tentative D call TRBD1 (6 bases). The CDR3 sequence is 14 residues long. The germline V and J ends were trimmed by 4 bases and 2 bases, with 12 bases remaining between them. Germline CDR1 reads SGHVS; CDR2 reads FQNEAQ. Written as DNA, the CDR3 is TGTGCCAGCAGCTCGGACAGCTTCGCCTACGAGCAGTACTTC. As protein: CASSSDSFAYEQYF.

The chain has TRBV5-1 and TRBJ2-5, with TRBD1 matching over 7 bases. After removal of 4 bases from V and 0 bases from J, the junction contained 9 bases not matched to a gene. Germline V CDR1 and CDR2: SGHRS, YFSETQ. The CDR3 runs to 16 residues. CDR3 amino acids: CASSPTGTGNQETQYF. The CDR3 coding sequence is TGCGCCAGCAGCCCGACAGGGACCGGCAACCAAGAGACCCAGTACTTC.